The rows below give T cell receptor beta chains drawn from one sample of a study of CD8 T cells in Susac syndrome. In TCRdb, the immunoSEQ multiplex PCR reads were re-called with MiXCR into one record per CDR3 protein. The sample yields 150,000 to 180,000 distinct CDR3 sequences, less than 97% seen once. The sample taken for sequencing was CD8+ T cells from PBMCs. All receptors come from a human donor with multiple sclerosis. Each CDR3 is given with its conserved first and last residue. Fields, in order: J gene, D gene, V gene, clone size, CDR3 protein, CDR3 DNA. A D gene is named only where the DNA matches it firmly. Expanded clones get a size class; other rows say once, few or many, or leave the size out.

TRBJ2-5	-	TRBV24-1	-	CATSPGAGETQYF	TGTGCCACCAGTCCTGGAGCTGGGGAGACCCAGTACTTC
TRBJ2-3	-	TRBV7-8	-	CASTLALGEAQYF	TGTGCCAGCACCCTAGCTTTGGGGGAGGCGCAGTATTTT
TRBJ1-2	TRBD1	TRBV20-1	once	CSARDAVGQGANYGYTF	TGCAGTGCTAGAGATGCGGTCGGACAGGGGGCCAACTATGGCTACACCTTC
TRBJ2-2	-	TRBV5-1	-	CASSLEQSGELFF	TGCGCCAGCAGCTTGGAGCAGTCCGGGGAGCTGTTTTTT
TRBJ1-2	-	TRBV25-1	-	CASSGPWTAAWGYTF	TGTGCCAGCAGTGGACCTTGGACGGCGGCGTGGGGCTACACCTTC
TRBJ1-5	-	TRBV15	once	CATSRGDYSNQPQHF	TGTGCCACCAGCAGAGGCGATTATAGCAATCAGCCCCAGCATTTT
TRBJ2-3	TRBD2	TRBV29-1	-	CSVAGLAGAPRDTQYF	TGCAGCGTTGCGGGGCTAGCGGGGGCTCCGAGAGATACGCAGTATTTT
TRBJ2-1	-	TRBV29-1	once	CSVERRNEQFF	TGCAGCGTTGAAAGGCGGAATGAGCAGTTCTTC
TRBJ2-3	TRBD2	TRBV3-1	-	CASSQDRDYNEDTQYF	TGTGCCAGCAGCCAAGATCGGGACTACAATGAGGATACGCAGTATTTT
TRBJ2-1	-	TRBV20-1	-	CSARDFRESSYNEQFF	TGCAGTGCTAGAGATTTTAGGGAGAGCTCCTACAATGAGCAGTTCTTC
TRBJ1-1	-	TRBV6-5	-	CASSVRNMNTEAFF	TGTGCCAGCAGCGTCAGAAACATGAACACTGAAGCTTTCTTT
TRBJ2-2	-	TRBV30	-	CAWSVKQGLLAGELFF	TGTGCCTGGAGTGTTAAACAGGGCTTGTTAGCCGGGGAGCTGTTTTTT
TRBJ2-6	TRBD1	TRBV9	-	CASSGSGTGSGANVLTF	TGTGCCAGCAGCGGCTCCGGGACAGGCTCTGGGGCCAACGTCCTGACTTTC
TRBJ1-2	-	TRBV29-1	once	CSVSGAYGYTF	TGCAGCGTCTCAGGAGCCTATGGCTACACCTTC
TRBJ2-5	-	TRBV30	-	CAWSIGDQETQYF	TGTGCCTGGAGTATCGGGGATCAAGAGACCCAGTACTTC
TRBJ1-2	-	TRBV28	-	CASSPMGHGYTF	TGTGCCAGCAGTCCCATGGGGCACGGCTACACCTTC
TRBJ2-5	TRBD2	TRBV12-3/TRBV12-4	-	CASRLAGGPTEETQYF	TGTGCCAGCAGGCTAGCGGGGGGCCCGACGGAAGAGACCCAGTACTTC
TRBJ1-1	-	TRBV5-1	-	CASSQIQDKTEAFF	TGCGCCAGCAGCCAGATACAGGACAAGACTGAAGCTTTCTTT
TRBJ2-5	TRBD1	TRBV7-9	-	CASSLGSGGETQYF	TGTGCCAGCAGCTTAGGTTCAGGGGGAGAGACCCAGTACTTC
TRBJ2-3	-	TRBV15	-	CATSNRADTQYF	TGTGCCACCAGTAACAGGGCAGATACGCAGTATTTT
TRBJ1-2	-	TRBV5-1	-	CASSLVRGYGYTF	TGCGCCAGCAGCTTGGTCAGGGGCTATGGCTACACCTTC
TRBJ1-6	-	TRBV15	-	CATSRGKAGIDSPLHF	TGTGCCACCAGCAGAGGGAAGGCAGGGATCGATTCACCCCTCCACTTT
TRBJ1-1	-	TRBV11-2	-	CASSLPLVQDNTEAFF	TGTGCCAGCAGCTTACCGCTCGTACAAGACAACACTGAAGCTTTCTTT
TRBJ2-7	-	TRBV30	-	CAWLEDSRYEQYF	TGTGCCTGGTTAGAGGACAGTCGATACGAGCAGTACTTC
TRBJ2-7	TRBD1	TRBV3-1	-	CASSHFGTGGNEQYF	TGTGCCAGCAGCCACTTCGGGACAGGGGGCAACGAGCAGTACTTC
TRBJ2-2	TRBD1	TRBV30	few	CAWKPRGLDTGELFF	TGTGCCTGGAAGCCCAGGGGGCTCGACACCGGGGAGCTGTTTTTT
TRBJ2-1	-	TRBV6-5	-	CASSGLEPAEQFF	TGTGCCAGCAGTGGGTTGGAACCCGCCGAGCAGTTCTTC
TRBJ2-1	-	TRBV20-1	-	CSASELWGAGEQFF	TGCAGTGCTAGCGAACTTTGGGGGGCCGGTGAGCAGTTCTTC
TRBJ2-2	TRBD1	TRBV12-3/TRBV12-4	-	CASSLIHRGITGELFF	TGTGCCAGCAGTCTCATTCACAGGGGAATCACCGGGGAGCTGTTTTTT
TRBJ2-6	-	TRBV6-5	few	CASSYSGANVLTF	TGTGCCAGCAGTTACTCTGGGGCCAACGTCCTGACTTTC
TRBJ2-1	-	TRBV14	once	CASSQVPQHEQFF	TGTGCCAGCAGCCAAGTTCCCCAGCATGAGCAGTTCTTC
TRBJ2-7	TRBD1	TRBV27	-	CASSFSTTGVEQYF	TGTGCCAGCAGTTTTTCCACGACAGGGGTCGAGCAGTACTTC
TRBJ2-5	TRBD2	TRBV20-1	-	CSARELAGPRETQYF	TGCAGTGCTAGAGAGCTAGCGGGGCCTAGAGAGACCCAGTACTTC
TRBJ2-3	-	TRBV12-3/TRBV12-4	few	CASSPRTDTQYF	TGTGCCAGCAGTCCGCGGACAGATACGCAGTATTTT
TRBJ2-6	-	TRBV7-9	-	CASSPLGSGANVLTF	TGTGCCAGCAGCCCCCTCGGGTCTGGGGCCAACGTCCTGACTTTC
TRBJ1-5	-	TRBV12-3/TRBV12-4	-	CASSFGLIYSNQPQHF	TGTGCCAGCAGTTTCGGTCTGATCTATAGCAATCAGCCCCAGCATTTT
TRBJ1-2	-	TRBV7-9	-	CASSFLLGPDGYTF	TGTGCCAGCAGTTTTCTCTTGGGGCCGGATGGCTACACCTTC
TRBJ2-5	-	TRBV12-5	-	CASVRARGETQYF	TGTGCTAGTGTCAGGGCAAGGGGGGAGACCCAGTACTTC
TRBJ1-1	-	TRBV3-1	-	CASSHRASPVGTEAFF	TGTGCCAGCAGCCACCGCGCCAGCCCGGTTGGGACTGAAGCTTTCTTT
TRBJ2-7	-	TRBV7-6	once	CASSVSILWEQYF	TGTGCCAGCAGCGTCTCCATCCTTTGGGAGCAGTACTTC
TRBJ1-2	-	TRBV20-1	-	CSARVQGSDYGYTF	TGCAGTGCTAGAGTTCAGGGGTCTGACTATGGCTACACCTTC
TRBJ2-1	TRBD2	TRBV3-1	-	CASSQTRGGGAPGNEQFF	TGTGCCAGCAGCCAAACCCGGGGCGGGGGGGCCCCGGGCAATGAGCAGTTCTTC
TRBJ2-1	-	TRBV19	-	CASSIDLGRGLYNEQFF	TGTGCCAGTAGTATAGATCTGGGCAGGGGATTATACAATGAGCAGTTCTTC
TRBJ1-2	-	TRBV6-5	once	CASRQFNYGYTF	TGTGCCAGCAGGCAGTTTAACTATGGCTACACCTTC
TRBJ2-5	-	TRBV6-2/TRBV6-3	once	CASSYAGTQETQYF	TGTGCCAGCAGCTATGCGGGGACCCAAGAGACCCAGTACTTC
TRBJ2-5	TRBD2	TRBV27	-	CASSLRGGQETQYF	TGTGCCAGCAGTTTGCGGGGGGGCCAAGAGACCCAGTACTTC
TRBJ2-3	TRBD2	TRBV30	-	CAWAGTRGPGDTQYF	TGTGCCTGGGCCGGGACTAGGGGTCCGGGAGATACGCAGTATTTT
TRBJ2-5	-	TRBV3-1	-	CASSQVELRQETQYF	TGTGCCAGCAGCCAAGTCGAGCTACGGCAAGAGACCCAGTACTTC
TRBJ2-3	-	TRBV7-3	-	CASSSGPARKDTQYF	TGTGCCAGCAGCTCCGGACCAGCCAGGAAAGATACGCAGTATTTT
TRBJ1-2	-	TRBV29-1	-	CSGTGGWGDYGYTF	TGCAGCGGGACTGGGGGCTGGGGGGACTATGGCTACACCTTC